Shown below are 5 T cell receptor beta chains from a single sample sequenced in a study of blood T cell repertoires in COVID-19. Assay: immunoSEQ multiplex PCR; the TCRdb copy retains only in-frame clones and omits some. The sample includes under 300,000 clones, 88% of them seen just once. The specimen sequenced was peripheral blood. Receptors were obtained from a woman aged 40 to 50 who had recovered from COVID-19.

CDR3 in DNA: TGTGCCAGCAGTTTAGGACAGCAGCCCCAGCATTTT. Protein product: CASSLGQQPQHF. The chain employs TRBV12-3 or TRBV12-4 and TRBJ1-5, with D possibly TRBD1 on 5 matching bases. This CDR3 comprises 12 residues. V gave up 1 base and J gave up 7 bases, with 5 bases separating them.

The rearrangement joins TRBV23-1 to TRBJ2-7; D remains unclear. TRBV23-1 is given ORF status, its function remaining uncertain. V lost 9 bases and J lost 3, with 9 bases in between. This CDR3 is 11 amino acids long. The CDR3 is CARDIYYEQYV. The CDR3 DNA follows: TGCGCCAGAGACATCTACTACGAGCAGTACGTC.

The CDR3 region has the DNA TGTGCCAGCAGTTTGCAAACAGCGGGGGGTAACTATGGCTACACCTTC. Protein product: CASSLQTAGGNYGYTF. The rearrangement joins TRBV28 to TRBJ1-2, with D possibly matching TRBD1 (5 bases). The CDR3 is made up of 16 amino acids. The V gene's germline CDR1 is MDHEN and CDR2 SYDVKM. Trimming removed 3 bases from V and 1 base from J, with 15 bases in between.

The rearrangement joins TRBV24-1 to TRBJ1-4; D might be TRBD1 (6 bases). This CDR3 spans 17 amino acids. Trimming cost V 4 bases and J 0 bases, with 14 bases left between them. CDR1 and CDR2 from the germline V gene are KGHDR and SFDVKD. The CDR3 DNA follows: TGTGCCACCAGTGAGCCGACAGGAACCGCAACTAATGAAAAACTGTTTTTT. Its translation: CATSEPTGTATNEKLFF.

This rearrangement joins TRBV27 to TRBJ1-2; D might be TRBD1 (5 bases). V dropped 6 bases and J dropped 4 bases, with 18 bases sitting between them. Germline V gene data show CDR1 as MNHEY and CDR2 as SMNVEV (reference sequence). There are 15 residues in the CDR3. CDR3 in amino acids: CASSPPGGGPYGYTF. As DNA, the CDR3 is TGTGCCAGCAGCCCCCCGGGCGGGGGACCCTATGGCTACACCTTC.